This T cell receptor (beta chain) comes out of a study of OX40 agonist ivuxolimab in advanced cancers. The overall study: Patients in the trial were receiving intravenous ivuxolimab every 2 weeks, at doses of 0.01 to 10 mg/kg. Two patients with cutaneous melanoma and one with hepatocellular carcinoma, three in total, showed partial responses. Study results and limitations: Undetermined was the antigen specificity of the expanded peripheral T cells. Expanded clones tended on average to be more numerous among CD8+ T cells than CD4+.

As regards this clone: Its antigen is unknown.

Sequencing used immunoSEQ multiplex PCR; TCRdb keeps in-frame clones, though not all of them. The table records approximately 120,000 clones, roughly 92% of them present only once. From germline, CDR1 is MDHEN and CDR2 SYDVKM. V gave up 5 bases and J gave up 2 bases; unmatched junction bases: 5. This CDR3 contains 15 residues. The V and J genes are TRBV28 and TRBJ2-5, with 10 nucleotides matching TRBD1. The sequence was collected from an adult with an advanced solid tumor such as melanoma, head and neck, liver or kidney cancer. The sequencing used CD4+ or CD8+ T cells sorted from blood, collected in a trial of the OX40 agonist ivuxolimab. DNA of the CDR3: TGTGCCAGCAGTAGGGACAGGGGTCTACAAGAGACCCAGTACTTC. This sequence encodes CASSRDRGLQETQYF.